These T cell receptor beta chains were read from a single sample in a study of blood T cells in healthy people across ages. MiXCR, run by TCRdb on the 5' RACE reads, gives a single entry per CDR3 protein. This table holds around 900,000 distinct CDR3 sequences, roughly 51% found once. Sequencing input: blood. The source is a woman aged 55-69 years in good health. CDR3s include the opening cysteine and the closing phenylalanine or tryptophan. Fields, in order: J gene, D gene, V gene, clone size, CDR3 protein, CDR3 DNA. D genes are given only for firm matches. The size entry is marked missing in some rows and otherwise reads once, few, many or a size class.

>TRBJ2-7|TRBD1|TRBV28|-
CASSTTGVTYEQYF
TGTGCCAGCAGCACGACAGGGGTAACCTACGAGCAGTACTTC
>TRBJ2-3|TRBD2|TRBV12-3/TRBV12-4|-
CASRPVGGGYTDTQYF
TGTGCCAGCAGACCAGTCGGCGGGGGTTACACAGATACGCAGTATTTT
>TRBJ1-2|-|TRBV4-1|-
CASSQERATGDDVYGYTF
TGCGCCAGCAGCCAAGAGAGAGCCACAGGAGACGATGTCTATGGCTACACCTTC
>TRBJ1-2|-|TRBV28|few
CASSLRDGLYYGYTF
TGTGCCAGCAGCCTACGGGACGGATTATACTATGGCTACACCTTC
>TRBJ1-5|-|TRBV7-9|once
CASSLDPGRGQPQHF
TGTGCCAGCAGCTTAGACCCCGGGAGGGGTCAGCCCCAGCATTTT
>TRBJ2-7|-|TRBV5-5|-
CASTVEGRRYEQYF
TGTGCCAGCACCGTGGAGGGTCGGCGCTACGAGCAGTACTTC
>TRBJ2-3|TRBD2|TRBV4-3|-
CASSQLGTSGSTDTQYF
TGCGCCAGCAGCCAACTGGGAACTAGCGGGAGCACAGATACGCAGTATTTT
>TRBJ2-3|-|TRBV11-2|once
CASSLLSGTQGDTPYF
TGTGCCAGCAGCTTACTGAGCGGAACTCAAGGAGATACGCCGTATTTT
>TRBJ2-7|-|TRBV9|-
CASSVGDYEQYF
TGTGCCAGCAGCGTAGGGGACTACGAGCAGTACTTC
>TRBJ2-1|-|TRBV20-1|-
CSATLAPNNEQFF
TGCAGTGCTACACTGGCCCCTAACAATGAGCAGTTCTTC